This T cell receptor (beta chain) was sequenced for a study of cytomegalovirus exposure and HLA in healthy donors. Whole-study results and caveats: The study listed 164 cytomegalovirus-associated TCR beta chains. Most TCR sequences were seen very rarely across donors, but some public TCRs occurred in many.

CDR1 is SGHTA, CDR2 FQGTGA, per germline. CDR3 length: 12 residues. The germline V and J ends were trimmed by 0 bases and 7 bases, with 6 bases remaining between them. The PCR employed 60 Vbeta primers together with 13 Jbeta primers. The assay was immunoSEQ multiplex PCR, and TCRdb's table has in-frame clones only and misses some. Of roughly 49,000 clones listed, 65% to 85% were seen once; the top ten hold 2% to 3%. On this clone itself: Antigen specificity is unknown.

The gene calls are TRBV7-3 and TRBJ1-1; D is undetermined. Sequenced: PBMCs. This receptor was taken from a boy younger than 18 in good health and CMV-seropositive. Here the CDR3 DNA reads TGTGCCAGCAGCTTAACGTCAGGTGAAGCTTTCTTT. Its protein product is CASSLTSGEAFF.